Listed here are 26 T cell receptor beta chains from one sample, sequenced in a study of blood T cell repertoires in COVID-19. Libraries were prepared by immunoSEQ multiplex PCR; TCRdb keeps only in-frame clonotypes and omits some of them. The table includes some 120,000 clones, about four fifths detected once. Input material: peripheral blood. Receptors were obtained from a woman aged 45-59 years with acute or convalescent COVID-19.

The chain has TRBV14 and TRBJ1-4; possible D gene TRBD1, 5 bases. Germline CDR1 reads SGHDN; CDR2 reads FVKESK. Trimming cost V 0 bases and J 8 bases, with 16 bases left between them. The CDR3 loop spans 16 amino acids. The CDR3, as DNA: TGTGCCAGCAGCCAAGAACGAGGGGACTATAAGGAAAAACTGTTTTTT. This sequence encodes CASSQERGDYKEKLFF.

The chain employs TRBV5-1 and TRBJ1-6; TRBD1 is a possible D gene (6 bases). The CDR3 has 13 amino acids. CDR1 and CDR2 (germline): SGHRS, YFSETQ. V was trimmed by 2 bases and J by 10 bases, leaving 10 bases between them. The CDR3 DNA sequence: TGCGCCAGCAGCTTAGCAGGGGTATCACCCCTCCACTTT. This translates into CASSLAGVSPLHF.

The genes are TRBV5-8 and TRBJ1-6, with D possibly matching TRBD1 (6 bases). The CDR3 loop spans 17 amino acids. Trimming removed 1 base from V and 0 bases from J, with 11 bases in between. From germline, CDR1 is SGHTS and CDR2 YDEGEE. CDR3 sequence (DNA): TGTGCCAGCAGCTTGAGGGGGACGAGCTCCTATAATTCACCCCTCCACTTT. Protein: CASSLRGTSSYNSPLHF.

This clone was counted at least ten times. The chain recombines TRBV27 with TRBJ2-1; 8 positions match TRBD2. V shed 5 bases and J 7 bases; nucleotides not matched to a gene: 7. The CDR3 is made up of 14 amino acids. Germline loops: CDR1 MNHEY, CDR2 SMNVEV (reference sequence). The CDR3 DNA is TGTGCCAGCAGTAACGGGGGGGCTCTGAATGAGCAGTTCTTC. Protein: CASSNGGALNEQFF.

This clone was counted a single time. The chain combines TRBV4-2 with TRBJ1-5; 10 bases match TRBD1. Germline CDR1 LGHNA, CDR2 YNFKEQ. CDR3 length equals 16 residues. The J segment lost 6 bases and the V segment lost 0 bases, leaving 5 bases of the junction unmatched. The CDR3 DNA follows: TGTGCCAGCAGCCAAGATGTGGGACAGGGGAGTCAGCCCCAGCATTTT. Its protein is CASSQDVGQGSQPQHF.

The rearrangement joins TRBV18 to TRBJ2-3, with 14 bases lining up with TRBD2. This CDR3 spans 17 amino acids. V gave up 2 bases and J gave up 0 bases; unmatched junction bases: 1. Germline V gene lookup returns CDR1 KGHSH and CDR2 LQKENI. CDR3 DNA: TGTGCCAGCTCACCAGGGACTAGCGGGAGTAGCACAGATACGCAGTATTTT. It codes for CASSPGTSGSSTDTQYF.

The chain recombines TRBV7-6 with TRBJ2-1, with 11 positions matching TRBD2. Germline V gene data show CDR1 as SGHVS and CDR2 as FNYEAQ. The CDR3 length is 17 residues. Losses at the gene ends were 3 bases for V and 5 bases for J; bases not matched to a gene: 9. CDR3 bases: TGTGCCAGCAGCTTGCCAGTGGCACTAGCGGGGGACAATGAGCAGTTCTTC. Translated: CASSLPVALAGDNEQFF.

The chain links TRBV6-6 to TRBJ2-3; tentatively, D is TRBD1 (5 bases). The CDR3 has 14 amino acids. The germline CDR1 and CDR2 sequences are MNHNY and SVGAGI (reference sequence). V shed 4 bases and J shed 4 bases, with 12 bases lying between them. The CDR3 DNA sequence: TGTGCCAGCAGTTTGCCACAGGAAGCAGATACGCAGTATTTT. Protein sequence: CASSLPQEADTQYF.

The V gene is TRBV18, the J gene TRBJ1-1, with 8 nucleotides matching TRBD1. Trimming took 3 bases from V and 5 from J; bases not matched to a gene: 11. CDR1 is KGHSH and CDR2 is LQKENI in the germline V gene. The CDR3 covers 16 residues. The CDR3 sequence is CASSPGQGAHRTEAFF. CDR3 coding DNA: TGTGCCAGCTCACCCGGACAGGGCGCGCACCGAACTGAAGCTTTCTTT.

This clone was detected once. This chain links TRBV30 with TRBJ1-1; tentative D call: TRBD1 (5 bases). V lost 7 bases and J lost 1, with 13 bases in between. Germline CDR1 is GTSNPN and CDR2 is SVGIG (reference sequence). CDR3 length: 13 residues. The CDR3 DNA is TGTGCCTTTAAAGAACAGGAGAACACTGAAGCTTTCTTT. Its translation: CAFKEQENTEAFF.

The gene calls are TRBV21-1 and TRBJ1-5; the table's D call, TRBD1, was not checked against the DNA. TRBV21-1 constitutes a pseudogene. This CDR3 has 15 amino acids. The DNA of the CDR3 is TGTGCCAGCAGCACACAGGGAAGGTCGGATCAGCCCCAGCATTTT. Translation: CASSTQGRSDQPQHF.

The chain employs TRBV28 and TRBJ1-1, with D uncertain. Trimming left V 5 bases short and J 4 bases short, with 23 bases between. Germline values: CDR1 MDHEN, CDR2 SYDVKM. The CDR3 covers 17 residues. For the CDR3, the DNA is TGTGCCAGCAGTGAAAACCGGTGGCGAACTCGGGGCACTGAAGCTTTCTTT. It translates to CASSENRWRTRGTEAFF.

The chain carries TRBV5-1 and TRBJ2-3; 8 bases align to TRBD1. The CDR3 extends over 16 amino acids. With 4 bases clipped from V and 6 bases from J, the junction kept 13 bases outside the gene matches. Germline V gene data show CDR1 as SGHRS and CDR2 as YFSETQ. The CDR3 here is CASSETGFGDRDTQYF. As DNA, the CDR3 is TGCGCCAGCAGCGAAACAGGGTTTGGGGACAGGGATACGCAGTATTTT.

This clone appeared a single time. The V gene is TRBV6-6, the J gene TRBJ2-6; 12 bases agree with TRBD2. Germline CDR1 is MNHNY and CDR2 is SVGAGI (reference sequence). Losses at the gene ends were 5 bases for V and 2 bases for J; bases not matched to a gene: 7. The CDR3 is made up of 18 amino acids. The CDR3 sequence is CASSQTLAGGPGANVLTF. The CDR3 DNA sequence: TGTGCCAGCAGTCAAACTCTAGCGGGGGGGCCTGGGGCCAACGTCCTGACTTTC.

This chain connects TRBV29-1 to TRBJ2-7; a possible D gene is TRBD1 (7 bases). Trimming took off 4 bases at V and 6 bases at J, with 13 bases between the two ends. This CDR3 has 12 residues. Germline assignment: CDR1 SQVTM and CDR2 ANQGSEA. The CDR3 DNA is TGCAGCGTTGGCAGACAGGGAGGCGAGCAGTACTTC. Its protein is CSVGRQGGEQYF.

The chain recombines TRBV5-1 with TRBJ2-5; D perhaps matches TRBD2 (5 bases). Germline V gene data show CDR1 as SGHRS and CDR2 as YFSETQ. The V end lost 1 base, the J end lost 5 bases, and 12 bases lay between the germline ends. This CDR3 has 14 residues. The CDR3: CASSLTRGGETQYF. CDR3 nucleotide sequence: TGCGCCAGCAGCTTGACTCGGGGTGGGGAGACCCAGTACTTC.

This chain joins TRBV7-2 and TRBJ2-2, with a tentative D call TRBD1 (5 bases). Deletions cut 5 bases from V and 7 bases from J, with 14 bases between. Germline V gene sequence: CDR1 SGHTA, CDR2 FQGNSA. CDR3 length: 14 residues. The chain's CDR3 is CASSQGPDGGELFF. CDR3 coding DNA: TGTGCCAGCAGCCAGGGTCCAGACGGCGGGGAGCTGTTTTTT.

The chain links TRBV18 to TRBJ1-6; 7 nucleotides align to TRBD1. V lost 1 base and J lost 10; bases outside the gene matches: 7. The CDR3 covers 15 residues. Germline CDR1 and CDR2: KGHSH and LQKENI. The CDR3 reads CASSPLRGEDSPLHF. CDR3 DNA: TGTGCCAGCTCACCACTCAGGGGGGAGGACTCACCCCTCCACTTT.

The chain joins TRBV7-2 to TRBJ1-2, with D unclear. Germline-derived CDR1 and CDR2 are SGHTA and FQGNSA. Trimming cost V 1 base and J 3 bases, with 9 bases left between them. This CDR3 region has 14 residues. CDR3 DNA sequence: TGTGCCAGCAGCTTAGGGCTGGTGGACTATGGCTACACCTTC. Translation: CASSLGLVDYGYTF.

J is TRBJ1-1 and V is TRBV11-2, with unresolved D. CDR1 is SGHAT, CDR2 FQNNGV, per germline. The CDR3 covers 14 residues. V gave up 3 bases and J gave up 0 bases, with 8 bases separating them. This CDR3 reads CASSFQAVNTEAFF. DNA for the CDR3: TGTGCCAGCAGCTTTCAAGCGGTGAACACTGAAGCTTTCTTT.

This clone came up a few times. The chain couples TRBV7-2 to TRBJ2-7; 12 bases are shared with TRBD1. Looked up from germline, CDR1 is SGHTA and CDR2 is FQGNSA. With V trimmed by 3 bases and J by 5 bases, 2 bases remained unmatched. CDR3 length: 14 amino acids. The CDR3 coding sequence is TGTGCCAGCAGCTTGGGACAGGGGGCCCACGAGCAGTACTTC. It specifies CASSLGQGAHEQYF.

The CDR3 spells CAISAGQGNGYGYTF. The CDR3 DNA reads as TGTGCCATCAGTGCGGGACAGGGGAATGGCTATGGCTACACCTTC. This chain uses TRBV10-3 with TRBJ1-2, with TRBD1 identical over 10 bases. The V gene's germline CDR1 is ENHRY and CDR2 SYGVKD. V lost 4 bases, J lost 4 bases, and 6 bases stayed unmatched. The CDR3 is made up of 15 amino acids.

The chain uses TRBV9 and TRBJ2-1; tentatively, D is TRBD1 (5 bases). Trimming cost V 0 bases and J 2 bases, with 9 bases left between them. CDR3 length: 15 amino acids. Germline loops: CDR1 SGDLS, CDR2 YYNGEE. CDR3 residues: CASSVVGATYNEQFF. The CDR3 DNA sequence: TGTGCCAGCAGCGTAGTAGGGGCAACCTACAATGAGCAGTTCTTC. Supplemented by reference TRBV9 and TRBJ2-1, the full variable domain reads DSGVTQTPKHLITATGQRVTLRCSPRSGDLSVYWYQQSLDQGLQFLIQYYNGEERAKGNILERFSAQQFPDLHSELNLSSLELGDSALYFCASSVVGATYNEQFFGPGTRLTVL.

The rearrangement uses TRBV19 and TRBJ2-1; D remains ambiguous. From germline, CDR1 is LNHDA and CDR2 SQIVND (reference sequence). Trimming took 1 base from V and 7 from J, leaving 14 bases between them. The CDR3 totals 15 residues. DNA of the CDR3: TGTGCCAGTAGTATAGGATCGGTCGGGTTGAATGAGCAGTTCTTC. Translating it yields CASSIGSVGLNEQFF.

The chain has TRBV20-1 and TRBJ2-2; D gene uncertain. Trimming stripped 3 bases from V and 3 bases from J, with 5 bases between. CDR3 length equals 12 residues. Germline V CDR1 and CDR2: DFQATT, SNEGSKA (reference sequence). CDR3 protein: CSASIDTGELFF. The CDR3, as DNA: TGCAGTGCTAGTATCGACACCGGGGAGCTGTTTTTT.

This sequence joins TRBV4-1 and TRBJ2-7; 10 bases align to TRBD1. CDR1 and CDR2 from the germline V gene are MGHRA and YSYEKL. This CDR3 contains 19 residues. After removal of 2 bases from V and 4 bases from J, the junction contained 17 bases not matched to a gene. The CDR3 coding sequence is TGCGCCAGCAGCCAACTGTACGAGACAGGGGGCGCAAATCGATACGAGCAGTACTTC. Its translation is CASSQLYETGGANRYEQYF.